The rows below give T cell receptor beta chains drawn from one sample of a study of blood T cell repertoires in COVID-19. TCRdb keeps only in-frame clones here, not all; method: immunoSEQ multiplex PCR. The sample records about 360,000 clones, roughly 88% being singletons. What was sequenced was PBMCs or T cells enriched from blood (not recorded which). The receptors derive from a woman aged 40 to 50 with acute COVID-19. The CDR3 runs from the conserved cysteine through the conserved F or W. The order of the fields is V gene, D gene, J gene, clone size, CDR3 DNA, CDR3 protein. The D gene is left open where the match is weak. Clone sizes are given selectively: once, few, many, or a class where the clone is expanded.

v_call: TRBV7-9; d_call: TRBD1; j_call: TRBJ1-1; clone_size: NA; cdr3_nt: TGTGCCAGCAGCCCATGGGACAGGGCAAACACTGAAGCTTTCTTT; cdr3_aa: CASSPWDRANTEAFF
v_call: TRBV11-3; d_call: TRBD1; j_call: TRBJ1-1; clone_size: once; cdr3_nt: TGTGCCAGCAGCCACATCCCACAGGGGTTGAACACTGAAGCTTTCTTT; cdr3_aa: CASSHIPQGLNTEAFF
v_call: TRBV7-9; d_call: TRBD1; j_call: TRBJ1-2; clone_size: NA; cdr3_nt: TGTGCCAGCAGCCTGGGACAGCATAACTATGGCTACACCTTC; cdr3_aa: CASSLGQHNYGYTF
v_call: TRBV30; d_call: TRBD2; j_call: TRBJ2-2; clone_size: NA; cdr3_nt: TGTGCCTGGAGGGGAGGGTTCACCGGGGAGCTGTTTTTT; cdr3_aa: CAWRGGFTGELFF
v_call: TRBV29-1; d_call: NA; j_call: TRBJ1-1; clone_size: NA; cdr3_nt: TGCAGCGTTGGTCTTGCAGGCGCTGAAGCTTTCTTT; cdr3_aa: CSVGLAGAEAFF
v_call: TRBV6-5; d_call: NA; j_call: TRBJ2-5; clone_size: NA; cdr3_nt: TGTGCCAGCAGAGCGTACAGGGATTGGACGGAGACCCAGTACTTC; cdr3_aa: CASRAYRDWTETQYF
v_call: TRBV5-1; d_call: TRBD1; j_call: TRBJ2-7; clone_size: NA; cdr3_nt: TGCGCCAGCAAGCCTACAGGGGGAGGAGGGTACGAGCAGTACTTC; cdr3_aa: CASKPTGGGGYEQYF
v_call: TRBV30; d_call: TRBD1; j_call: TRBJ1-5; clone_size: NA; cdr3_nt: TGTGCCAGTCGACAGGGGGTTGGGGGTCCCCAGCATTTT; cdr3_aa: CASRQGVGGPQHF
v_call: TRBV5-4; d_call: TRBD1; j_call: TRBJ2-2; clone_size: few; cdr3_nt: TGTGCCAGCAGCTCCGGGACAGGGGCTGGGGAGCTGTTTTTT; cdr3_aa: CASSSGTGAGELFF
v_call: TRBV9; d_call: NA; j_call: TRBJ2-5; clone_size: NA; cdr3_nt: TGTGCCAGCAGCCCACGTGGGGGCCGACGAGAGACCCAGTACTTC; cdr3_aa: CASSPRGGRRETQYF
v_call: TRBV21-1; d_call: NA; j_call: TRBJ1-2; clone_size: NA; cdr3_nt: TGTGCCAGCAGCAAAGATGGGACAGGGAACTATGGCTACACCTTC; cdr3_aa: CASSKDGTGNYGYTF
v_call: TRBV19; d_call: NA; j_call: TRBJ1-4; clone_size: once; cdr3_nt: TGTGCCACCGGTCTGGGGCGGCATGAAAAACTGTTTTTT; cdr3_aa: CATGLGRHEKLFF
v_call: TRBV4-2; d_call: NA; j_call: TRBJ1-3; clone_size: many; cdr3_nt: TGTGCCAGCAGCCAAGTGTCTTTGGGGAGCTCTGGAAACACCATATATTTT; cdr3_aa: CASSQVSLGSSGNTIYF
v_call: TRBV6-5; d_call: TRBD1; j_call: TRBJ1-1; clone_size: once; cdr3_nt: TGTGCCAGCAGGAGGACAGGGCCGACTCGGACTGAAGCTTTCTTT; cdr3_aa: CASRRTGPTRTEAFF
v_call: TRBV15; d_call: NA; j_call: TRBJ1-3; clone_size: NA; cdr3_nt: TGTGCCACCAGCAGAGATTACGGGTCCCGTCTCCTGGTGGGAAACACCATATATTTT; cdr3_aa: CATSRDYGSRLLVGNTIYF